These T cell receptor beta chains were read from a single sample in a study of blood T cells in healthy people across ages. One entry per CDR3 protein, called by TCRdb with MiXCR from the 5' RACE reads. Of hundreds of thousands of distinct CDR3 sequences listed, about 56% are singletons. The sample was blood. These TCRs come from a man aged 35 to 55 in good health. Each CDR3 is given with its conserved first and last residue.

j_call | v_call | cdr3_aa
TRBJ2-1 | TRBV4-2 | CASSQDPKGLRANEQFF
TRBJ2-6 | TRBV11-3 | CASSLEIGGAGANVLTF
TRBJ1-2 | TRBV9 | CASSDLGRPSNYGYTF
TRBJ1-1 | TRBV12-3/TRBV12-4 | CASSFFFLMGRNTEAFF
TRBJ1-1 | TRBV30 | CAWSPTIQPEAFF
TRBJ2-5 | TRBV7-2 | CASSIRTGSQETQYF
TRBJ2-6 | TRBV5-1 | CASSFGGSGANALTF
TRBJ2-7 | TRBV12-3/TRBV12-4 | CASSFRHGASSYEQYF
TRBJ2-7 | TRBV6-2/TRBV6-3 | CASSPGGLYEQYF
TRBJ2-2 | TRBV2 | CASSEAREGTGELFF
TRBJ2-7 | TRBV12-3/TRBV12-4 | CASSPGTGHNYEQYF
TRBJ2-2 | TRBV12-3/TRBV12-4 | CASSLGHPRVSTGELFF
TRBJ2-7 | TRBV14 | CASSQLTGGEQYF
TRBJ2-6 | TRBV25-1 | CASSLQGSGANVLTF
TRBJ1-2 | TRBV7-9 | CASRSRGGQGTNNYGYTF
TRBJ2-3 | TRBV20-1 | CSARDLAGGPVAQYF
TRBJ2-5 | TRBV5-1 | CASSRAADRAETQYF
TRBJ2-5 | TRBV3-1 | CASSQGAVAAQETQYF
TRBJ2-5 | TRBV4-2 | CASSPGERGYNEQYF
NA | TRBV27 | CASRPSGTSGYEQYF
TRBJ2-7 | TRBV29-1 | CSVVPAGQTYEQYF
TRBJ1-1 | TRBV7-3 | CASGGQPNTEAFF
NA | TRBV6-5 | CASSYSRGSSYNEQYF
TRBJ2-5 | TRBV7-9 | CASSSAISGTAETQYF
TRBJ2-3 | TRBV20-1 | CSARVTGASTDTQYF
TRBJ2-3 | TRBV7-7 | CASSLSDSTDTQYF
TRBJ1-2 | TRBV12-3/TRBV12-4 | CASKQAGYGYTF
TRBJ2-4 | TRBV28 | CASSSPDSRGDIQYF
TRBJ2-6 | TRBV29-1 | CSVGTGGVGAGVNVLTF
TRBJ1-2 | TRBV28 | CASSFGTGAAGYTF
TRBJ1-2 | TRBV6-5 | CASSPGSGGYTF
TRBJ1-1 | TRBV12-3/TRBV12-4 | CASSPRRVVNTEAFF
TRBJ2-5 | TRBV4-2 | CASSQGVAPTSRSETQYF
TRBJ1-6 | TRBV28 | CASSRRTGADSPLHF
TRBJ2-3 | TRBV20-1 | CSASGTSGGWATQYF
TRBJ2-7 | TRBV4-3 | CASSDGTSGASSYEQYF
NA | TRBV14 | CASSQTLQFGLAYNEQYF
TRBJ2-7 | TRBV5-1 | CASSSGGGHYEQYF
TRBJ2-2 | TRBV6-2/TRBV6-3 | CASSYEGTNTGELFF
TRBJ2-2 | TRBV18 | CASSPDITGELFF
TRBJ2-7 | TRBV6-1 | CASSETVTHEQYF
TRBJ2-2 | TRBV29-1 | CSVESPTGELFF
TRBJ2-6 | TRBV29-1 | CSGQDSGANVLTF
TRBJ2-1 | TRBV7-9 | CASSLGGRGNDEQFF
TRBJ2-3 | TRBV10-3 | CAMTAGLTDTQYF
TRBJ2-7 | TRBV7-2 | CASSLGGGEAYEQYF